The clone carrying this TCR beta chain was recorded only once. The record originates from a study of blood T cell repertoires in COVID-19. The overall study: T cells, B-cell-depleted T cells, or PBMCs provided the cDNA or gDNA that served as material.

The CDR3 runs to 13 residues. CDR1 and CDR2 (germline): SGHTA, FQGTGA. V shed 5 bases and J 12 bases; nucleotides not matched to a gene: 6. The method was immunoSEQ multiplex PCR; TCRdb's version includes in-frame clones alone and lacks a portion of them. The sample yields about 250,000 clones, roughly 80% seen once. Specimen: PBMCs or T cells enriched from blood (not recorded which). The clonotype was recovered from a woman between 40 and 55 years old who had been exposed to COVID-19. The chain is built from TRBV7-3 and TRBJ2-1, with 11 positions matching TRBD2. The CDR3 nucleotides are TGTGCCAGCAGCCCGGACGGACTAGCGGGGCAGTTCTTC. Protein sequence: CASSPDGLAGQFF. The whole variable domain, filled in from reference TRBV7-3 and TRBJ2-1, reads GAGVSQTPSNKVTEKGKYVELRCDPISGHTALYWYRQSLGQGPEFLIYFQGTGAADDSGLPNDRFFAVRPEGSVSTLKIQRTERGDSAVYLCASSPDGLAGQFFGPGTRLTVL.